This T cell receptor (beta chain) is from a study of cytomegalovirus exposure and HLA in healthy donors. Points from the study as a whole: An analysis was carried out later, and it reportedly showed fewer N-insertions in an Asian-associated ancestry cluster than the approximately 700-donor mean.

About this clone: The antigen remains unidentified.

Vbeta (60) and Jbeta (13) primers were used in the PCR. Assay used: immunoSEQ multiplex PCR; TCRdb lists only in-frame clones, some missing. The sample has over 150,000 clones; about 80% are singletons. Trimming took 6 bases from V and 1 from J, leaving 7 bases between them. The CDR3 contains 11 residues. Per the germline V gene, CDR1 is GTSNPN and CDR2 is SVGIG (reference sequence). The genes are TRBV30 and TRBJ2-7, with D hard to call. What was sequenced was PBMCs. The TCR originated in an older woman in good health and CMV-seropositive. The chain's CDR3 is CACQQSYEQYF. The CDR3 DNA is TGTGCCTGTCAACAGTCCTACGAGCAGTACTTC.